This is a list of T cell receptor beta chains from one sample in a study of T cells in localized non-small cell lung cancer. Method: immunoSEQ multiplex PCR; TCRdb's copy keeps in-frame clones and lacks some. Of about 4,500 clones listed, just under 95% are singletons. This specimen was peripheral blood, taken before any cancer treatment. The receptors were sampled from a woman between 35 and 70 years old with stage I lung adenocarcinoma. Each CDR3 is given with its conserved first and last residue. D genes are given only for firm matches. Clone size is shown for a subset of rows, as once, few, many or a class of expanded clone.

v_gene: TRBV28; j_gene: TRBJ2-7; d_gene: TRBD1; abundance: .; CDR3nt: TGTGCCAGCAGTCTCGGGACAGAGGGATACGAGCAGTACTTC; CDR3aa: CASSLGTEGYEQYF
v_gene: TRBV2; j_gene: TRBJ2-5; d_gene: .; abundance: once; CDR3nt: TGTGCCAGCAGCAGGACTCGACAAGAGACCCAGTACTTC; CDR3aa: CASSRTRQETQYF
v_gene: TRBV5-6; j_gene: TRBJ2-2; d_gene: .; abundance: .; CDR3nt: TGTGCCAGCAGCTCCCCGGGGGCGCTAAGTTCCGGGGAGCTGTTTTTT; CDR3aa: CASSSPGALSSGELFF
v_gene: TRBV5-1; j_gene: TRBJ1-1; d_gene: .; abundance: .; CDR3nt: TGCGCCAGCAGCTTAGACCCCGGACTTGCAGCTTTCTTT; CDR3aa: CASSLDPGLAAFF
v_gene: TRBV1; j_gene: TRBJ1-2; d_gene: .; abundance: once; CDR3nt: TGCACCAGCAGCCAAGATTCCCGGTCCCGGGACAGGAAAAAGTGCGTAGGCTACACCTTC; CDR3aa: CTSSQDSRSRDRKKCVGYTF
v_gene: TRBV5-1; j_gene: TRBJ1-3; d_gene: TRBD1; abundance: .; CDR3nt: TGCGCCAGCAGCGCAGGACAGGAGGGGAACACCATATATTTT; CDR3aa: CASSAGQEGNTIYF
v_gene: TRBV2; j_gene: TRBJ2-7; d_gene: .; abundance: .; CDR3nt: TGTGCCAGCAAGGCGGTCAGGGGAAGCAACTACGAGCAGTACTTC; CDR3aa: CASKAVRGSNYEQYF
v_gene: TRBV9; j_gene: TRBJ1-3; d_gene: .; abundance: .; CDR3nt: TGTGCCAGCAGCCCTGGTGACGGTGGAAACACCATATATTTT; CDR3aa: CASSPGDGGNTIYF
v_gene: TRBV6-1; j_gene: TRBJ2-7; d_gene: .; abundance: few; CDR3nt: TGTGCCAGCAGTGAACCGGGACTGACTACCTACGAGCAGTACTTC; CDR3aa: CASSEPGLTTYEQYF
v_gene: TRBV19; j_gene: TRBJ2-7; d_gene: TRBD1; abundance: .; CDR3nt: TGTGCCAGTAGTATTCAAATCGGGACAGGGCCAGGCTACGAGCAGTACTTC; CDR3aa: CASSIQIGTGPGYEQYF
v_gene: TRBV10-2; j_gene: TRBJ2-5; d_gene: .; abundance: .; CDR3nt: TGCGCCAGCAGTGAGTCGACAGGCCTCCAAGAGACCCAGTACTTC; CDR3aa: CASSESTGLQETQYF
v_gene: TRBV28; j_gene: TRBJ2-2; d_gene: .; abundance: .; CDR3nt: TGTGCCAGCAGTTTATCGATGACCGGGGAGCTGTTTTTT; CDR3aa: CASSLSMTGELFF
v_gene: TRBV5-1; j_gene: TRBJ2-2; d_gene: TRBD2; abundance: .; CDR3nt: TGCGCCAGCAGCTTCCCCCGGGAGGGGTGGCTAGCGGGAGGACCGAACACCGGGGAGCTGTTTTTT; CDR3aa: CASSFPREGWLAGGPNTGELFF
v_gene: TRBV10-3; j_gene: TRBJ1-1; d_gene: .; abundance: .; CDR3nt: TGTGCCATCACCTCTGGTGGGACGAAGACTGAAGCTTTCTTT; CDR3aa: CAITSGGTKTEAFF
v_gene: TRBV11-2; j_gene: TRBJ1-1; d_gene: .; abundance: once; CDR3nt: TGTGCCAGCAGCCCCCTGGGCGGGGCCGGGGCTGAAGCTTTCTTT; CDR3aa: CASSPLGGAGAEAFF
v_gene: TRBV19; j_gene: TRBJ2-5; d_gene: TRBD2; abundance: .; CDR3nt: TGTGCCAGTAGCGGACTAGCGGAAGAGACCCAGTACTTC; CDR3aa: CASSGLAEETQYF
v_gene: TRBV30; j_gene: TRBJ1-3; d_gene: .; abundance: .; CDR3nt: TGTGCCTGGAAAGCCTCAGGAAACACCATATATTTT; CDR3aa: CAWKASGNTIYF
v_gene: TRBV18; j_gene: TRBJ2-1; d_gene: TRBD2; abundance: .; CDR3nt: TGTGCCAGCTCACCACGTGGGCGGGAGAGCTCCTACAATGAGCAGTTCTTC; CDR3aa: CASSPRGRESSYNEQFF
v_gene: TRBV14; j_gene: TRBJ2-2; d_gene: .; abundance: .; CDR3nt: TGTGCCAGCAGCCCAAGGCTCGCCGGGGAGCTGTTTTTT; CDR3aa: CASSPRLAGELFF
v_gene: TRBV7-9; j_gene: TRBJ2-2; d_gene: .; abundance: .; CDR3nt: TGTGCCAGCAGTCAAGTCTCTGGGGAGCTGTTTTTT; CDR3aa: CASSQVSGELFF
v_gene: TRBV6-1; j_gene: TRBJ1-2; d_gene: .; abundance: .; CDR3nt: TGTGCCAGCAGTGAACGGCCGGCTGTGGGCTACACCTTC; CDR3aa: CASSERPAVGYTF
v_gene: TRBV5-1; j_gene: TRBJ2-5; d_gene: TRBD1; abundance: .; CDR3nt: TGCGCCAGCAGCAGCGGACAGGGACCACAAGAGACCCAGTACTTC; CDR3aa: CASSSGQGPQETQYF
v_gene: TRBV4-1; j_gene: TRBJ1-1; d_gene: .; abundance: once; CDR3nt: TGCGCCAGCGGAGATGACGAGAGGAACACTGAAGCTTTCTTT; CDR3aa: CASGDDERNTEAFF
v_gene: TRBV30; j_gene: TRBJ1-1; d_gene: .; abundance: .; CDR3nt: TGTGCCTGGAGTCGACAGCTGAACACTGAAGCTTTCTTT; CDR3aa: CAWSRQLNTEAFF
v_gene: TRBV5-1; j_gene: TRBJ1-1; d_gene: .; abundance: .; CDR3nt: TGCGCCAGCAGCACCGGAGGTACGAACACTGAAGCTTTCTTT; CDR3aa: CASSTGGTNTEAFF
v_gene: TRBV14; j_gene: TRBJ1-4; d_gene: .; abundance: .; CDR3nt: TGTGCCAGCAGCCCGAGTACAGTGAAACTGTTTTTT; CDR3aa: CASSPSTVKLFF
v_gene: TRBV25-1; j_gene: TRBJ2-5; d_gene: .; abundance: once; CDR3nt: TGTGCCAGCAGTGGTCGGGAGACCCAGTACTTC; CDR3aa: CASSGRETQYF
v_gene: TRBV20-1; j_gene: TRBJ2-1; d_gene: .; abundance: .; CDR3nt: TGCAGTGCCCCCCCACGCAATGAGCAGTTCTTC; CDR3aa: CSAPPRNEQFF
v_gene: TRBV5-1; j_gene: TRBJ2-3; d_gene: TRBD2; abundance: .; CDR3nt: TGCGCCAGCAGCTTGGGCAGCGGGAGCGGAGGCACAGATACGCAGTATTTT; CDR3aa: CASSLGSGSGGTDTQYF
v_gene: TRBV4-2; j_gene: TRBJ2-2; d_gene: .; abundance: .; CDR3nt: TGTGCCAGCCGGGCGGATCCGAACACCGGGGAGCTGTTTTTT; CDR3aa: CASRADPNTGELFF
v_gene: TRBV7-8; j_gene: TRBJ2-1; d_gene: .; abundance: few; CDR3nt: TGTGCCAGCAGCAACCCTGCCCAACCCCGGGACTTCTACAATGAGCAGTTCTTC; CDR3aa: CASSNPAQPRDFYNEQFF
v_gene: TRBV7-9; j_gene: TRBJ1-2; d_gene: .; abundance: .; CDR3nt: TGTGCCAGCAGCTTATCCGACAGGTGGGGGGGCTACACCTTC; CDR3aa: CASSLSDRWGGYTF
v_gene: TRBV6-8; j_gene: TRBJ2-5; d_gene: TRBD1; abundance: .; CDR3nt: TGTGCCAGCAGTTTCGAGGGGGCTGGGGAGACCCAGTACTTC; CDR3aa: CASSFEGAGETQYF
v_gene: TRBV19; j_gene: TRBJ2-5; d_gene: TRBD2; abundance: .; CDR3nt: TGTGCCAGTAGTAGATACGGGACTAGCGGGAACGGAGAAGAGACCCAGTACTTC; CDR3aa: CASSRYGTSGNGEETQYF
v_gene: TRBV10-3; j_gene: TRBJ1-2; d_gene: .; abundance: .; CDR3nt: TGTGCCATCACCCCCGGTCGGGGCAGGATTAACTATGGCTACACCTTC; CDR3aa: CAITPGRGRINYGYTF
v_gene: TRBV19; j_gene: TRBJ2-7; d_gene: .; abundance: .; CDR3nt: TGTGCCAGTAGTATAGGGTCGGGGGGCAGCTCCTACGAGCAGTACTTC; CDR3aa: CASSIGSGGSSYEQYF
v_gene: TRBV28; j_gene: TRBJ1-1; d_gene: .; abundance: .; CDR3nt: TGTGCCAGCAGTTCCCCGGGGTGGGCAAACACTGAAGCTTTCTTT; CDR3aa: CASSSPGWANTEAFF
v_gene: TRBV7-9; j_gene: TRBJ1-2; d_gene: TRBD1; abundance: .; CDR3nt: TGTGCCAGCAGCCCCACTTTGACGGGACAGGGGGACTATGGCTACACCTTC; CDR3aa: CASSPTLTGQGDYGYTF
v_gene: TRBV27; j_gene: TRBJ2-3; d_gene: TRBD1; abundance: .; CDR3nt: TGTGCCAGCAGCTCGGACAGGGTCACAGATACGCAGTATTTT; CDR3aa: CASSSDRVTDTQYF
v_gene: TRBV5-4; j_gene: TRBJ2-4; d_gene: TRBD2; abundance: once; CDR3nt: TGTGCCAGCAGCAGTAGCGGGAGAAGTCCTAAAAACATTCAGTACTTC; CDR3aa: CASSSSGRSPKNIQYF
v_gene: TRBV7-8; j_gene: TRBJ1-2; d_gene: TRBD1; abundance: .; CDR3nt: TGTGCCAGCAGCTTAGCTACAGGGGGAGGAGGTGGCTACACCTTC; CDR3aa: CASSLATGGGGGYTF
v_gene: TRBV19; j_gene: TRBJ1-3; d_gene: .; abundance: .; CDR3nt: TGTGCCAGTAGTAGATACAGGATCCGTACGGACACCATATATTTT; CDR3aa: CASSRYRIRTDTIYF
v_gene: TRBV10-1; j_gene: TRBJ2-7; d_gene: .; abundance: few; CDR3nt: TGCGCCAGCAGTGAGGATATGGGACCCTACGAGCAGTACTTC; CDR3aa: CASSEDMGPYEQYF
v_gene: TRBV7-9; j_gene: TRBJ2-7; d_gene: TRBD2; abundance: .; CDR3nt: TGTGCCAGCACTCTGCGGACTAGCGGAGCCTACGAGCAGTACTTC; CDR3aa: CASTLRTSGAYEQYF
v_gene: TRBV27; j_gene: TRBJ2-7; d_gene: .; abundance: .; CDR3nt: TGTGCCAGCAGTCCCGGACCCTACTACGAGCAGTACTTC; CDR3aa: CASSPGPYYEQYF
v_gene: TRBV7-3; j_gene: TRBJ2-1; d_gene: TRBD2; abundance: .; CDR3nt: TGTGCCAGCACCCCCGGGACTAGCGGGAGGGGTAAATACAATGAGCAGTTCTTC; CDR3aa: CASTPGTSGRGKYNEQFF
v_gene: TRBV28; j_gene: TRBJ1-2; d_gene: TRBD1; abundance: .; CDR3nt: TGTGCCAGCAGTTTAGAGGTCAGGGGGAACTATGGCTACACCTTC; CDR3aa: CASSLEVRGNYGYTF
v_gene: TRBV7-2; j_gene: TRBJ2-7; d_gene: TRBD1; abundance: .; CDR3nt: TGTGCCAGCAGCTTCCGGGACAGAAACATCTACGAGCAGTACTTC; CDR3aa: CASSFRDRNIYEQYF
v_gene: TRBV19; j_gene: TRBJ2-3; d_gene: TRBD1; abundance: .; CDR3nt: TGTGCCAGTAGTATAGATCCCCCAGGGGGCTCCTCTGGGGGCACAGATACGCAGTATTTT; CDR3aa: CASSIDPPGGSSGGTDTQYF
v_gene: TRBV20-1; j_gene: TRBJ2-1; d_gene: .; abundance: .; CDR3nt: TGCAGTGCTACTGGGTACAATGAGCAGTTCTTC; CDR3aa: CSATGYNEQFF
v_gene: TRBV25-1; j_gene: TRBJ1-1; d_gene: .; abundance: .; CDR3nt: TGTGCCAGCAGTGAACTCGATCGGGGAACTGAAGCTTTCTTT; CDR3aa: CASSELDRGTEAFF
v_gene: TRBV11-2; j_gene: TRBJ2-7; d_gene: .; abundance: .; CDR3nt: TGTGCCAGCAGCCAAGGACGGGTCTACGAGCAGTACTTC; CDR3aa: CASSQGRVYEQYF